This paragraph reports one T cell receptor beta chain. Its antigen is unknown. Produced via immunoSEQ multiplex PCR; TCRdb's table is partial and in-frame only. In the table there are about 12,000 clones, 65% to 70% of which are singletons. The record originates from a study of CD4 T cells in relation to SARS-CoV-2 and coronaviruses. The overall study: The negative reference was HIV-1 Nef peptide pool or peptide-free culture. The HLA restriction of the shared crossreactive spike epitopes was mapped.

The unexposed donors gave CD4+ T cells in about 2010-2019, prior to COVID-19. CD4+ T cells were isolated from the cells after around 11 days of culture. Cultures received half-medium IL-2 refreshes on days 3 and 7. V shed 2 bases and J 4 bases; nucleotides not matched to a gene: 16. CDR3 size: 17 residues. Germline V lookup: CDR1 GTSNPN, CDR2 SVGIG (reference sequence). This clonotype originated in a human donor in good health. Sequences were obtained from CD4+ T cells from PBMCs, cultured in vitro. V gene TRBV30 combines with J gene TRBJ1-1; TRBD1 matches at 7 bases. The CDR3 region is CAWSPRIHRGRGTEAFF. CDR3 DNA sequence: TGTGCCTGGAGTCCCCGAATACACAGGGGCCGGGGCACTGAAGCTTTCTTT.